This T cell receptor beta chain was recovered during a study of OX40 agonist ivuxolimab in advanced cancers. About the research overall: The study enrolled dose-escalation patients with hepatocellular carcinoma, melanoma, renal cell or head and neck cancer. A history of anti-PD-1, anti-PD-L1 or anti-CTLA-4 therapy was acceptable, and around 36% had some.

Blood got drawn at baseline, again on cycle 4 day 1, and then on cycle 7 day 1. This table comes from immunoSEQ multiplex PCR, and its TCRdb copy is limited to in-frame clones, with some not included. The sample holds around 75,000 clones, approximately 89% seen once. This CDR3 is built from 20 residues. The V gene's germline CDR1 is LNHNV and CDR2 YYDKDF (reference sequence). Trimming stripped 0 bases from V and 5 bases from J, with 29 bases between. The TCR originated in an adult with an advanced solid tumor such as melanoma, head and neck, liver or kidney cancer. The chain has TRBV15 and TRBJ2-7; perhaps TRBD2 as D (6 bases). Sequenced here: CD4+ or CD8+ T cells sorted from blood, sampled in a trial of the OX40 agonist ivuxolimab. This CDR3 is CATSRDRARFPGENLDEQYF. CDR3 DNA sequence: TGTGCCACCAGCAGAGACCGGGCGCGGTTTCCGGGGGAGAACCTGGACGAGCAGTACTTC.